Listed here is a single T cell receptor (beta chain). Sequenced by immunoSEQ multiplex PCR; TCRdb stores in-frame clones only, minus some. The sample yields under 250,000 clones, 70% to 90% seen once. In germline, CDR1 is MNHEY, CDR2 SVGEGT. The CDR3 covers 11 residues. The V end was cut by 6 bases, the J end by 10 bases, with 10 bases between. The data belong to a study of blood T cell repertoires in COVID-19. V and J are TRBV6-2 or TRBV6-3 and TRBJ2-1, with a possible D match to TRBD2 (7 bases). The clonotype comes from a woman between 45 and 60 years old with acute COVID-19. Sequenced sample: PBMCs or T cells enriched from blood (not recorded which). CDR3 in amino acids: CASSTGGEQFF. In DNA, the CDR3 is TGTGCCAGCAGCACGGGGGGCGAGCAGTTCTTC.